This T cell receptor (beta chain) was profiled in a study of blood T cells in healthy people across ages. The CDR3 has 15 amino acids. Germline V CDR1 and CDR2: SNHLY, FYNNEI. V gave up 5 bases and J gave up 2 bases, with 12 bases separating them. A second roughly 6 to 11 cycle PCR used barcoded and J-beta primers. Each CDR3 protein is one row after TCRdb ran MiXCR on the 5' RACE reads. The data show 1 million or so distinct CDR3 sequences, with 20% to 25% seen just once and about 0.72% held by the top ten. This sample was also put to use in a study of T cells of mothers and their children.

The sequencing sample was made of blood. This sequence originates from a girl aged 2 to 9 in good health. The rearrangement links TRBV2 to TRBJ2-2, with a weak D call TRBD1 (6 bases). CDR3 residues: CASSIDRTNTGELFF. The CDR3 region has the DNA TGTGCCAGCAGTATCGACAGGACCAACACCGGGGAGCTGTTTTTT. Full variable domain (rest looked up from reference TRBV2 and TRBJ2-2): EPEVTQTPSHQVTQMGQEVILRCVPISNHLYFYWYRQILGQKVEFLVSFYNNEISEKSEIFDDQFSVERPDGSNFTLKIRSTKLEDSAMYFCASSIDRTNTGELFFGEGSRLTVL.